This passage covers 27 T cell receptor beta chains from one sample sequenced in a study of regulatory T cells in long-lasting Graves disease. Time point here: newly diagnosed GD, antithyroid drugs for less than 3 months. After RNA was extracted from PBMCs, the TCR library was made from it. Sequencing libraries for TCR beta were prepared with iRepertoire HTBI primers and Arm-PCR of CDR3 regions. MiXCR, applied by TCRdb to the multiplex PCR reads, yields one record per CDR3 protein. The data contain about 450,000 distinct CDR3 sequences, 14% of them singletons. The same sample was also studied in work on T cells in Graves' hyperthyroidism and ophthalmopathy.

The material sequenced was peripheral blood mononuclear cells (PBMCs), taken at new diagnosis, from a patient treated with antithyroid drugs. All receptors come from a woman in her forties or fifties with Graves disease.

This clonotype was detected many times. The chain couples TRBV27 to TRBJ2-7; D unresolved. Germline values: CDR1 MNHEY, CDR2 SMNVEV (reference sequence). Trimming took off 8 bases at V and 6 bases at J, with 20 bases between the two ends. This CDR3 region has 14 residues. Here the CDR3 reads CASGIFRPPSEQYF. In DNA, the CDR3 is TGTGCCAGCGGAATTTTCCGTCCACCTTCCGAGCAGTACTTC.

The chain has TRBV5-1 and TRBJ2-2, with D hard to call. The ends were cut back, 5 bases at V and 0 bases at J, with 14 bases in the middle. Germline CDR1 and CDR2: SGHRS and YFSETQ. CDR3 size: 16 residues. The CDR3 DNA follows: TGCGCCAGCAGTAGGAGAAGGGATTCGAACACCGGGGAGCTGTTTTTT. Translating it yields CASSRRRDSNTGELFF.

This clonotype was counted at least ten times. The chain recombines TRBV28 with TRBJ2-3, with 9 bases identical to TRBD1. Germline trimming cut 5 bases from V and 5 bases from J; bases unmatched to any gene: 8. Germline V gives CDR1 MDHEN, CDR2 SYDVKM. The CDR3 extends over 15 amino acids. This CDR3 is CASSPHRGLVDTQYF. DNA of the CDR3: TGTGCCAGCAGTCCACACAGGGGGCTTGTAGATACGCAGTATTTT. The full variable domain, rest sourced from reference TRBV28 and TRBJ2-3, is DVKVTQSSRYLVKRTGEKVFLECVQDMDHENMFWYRQDPGLGLRLIYFSYDVKMKEKGDIPEGYSVSREKKERFSLILESASTNQTSMYLCASSPHRGLVDTQYFGPGTRLTVL.

The CDR3 DNA follows: TGTGCCAGCAGCTTGCAGGGAGAAACTAGCACAGATACGCAGTATTTT. Translating gives CASSLQGETSTDTQYF. The V gene is TRBV5-8, the J gene TRBJ2-3, with D perhaps TRBD1 or TRBD2 (5 bases each). Germline V gene data show CDR1 as SGHTS and CDR2 as YDEGEE. Trimming took 1 base from V and 0 from J, leaving 12 bases between them. The CDR3 is made up of 16 amino acids.

This clonotype was counted between two and nine times. The rearrangement links TRBV3-1 to TRBJ2-3; TRBD1 is a possible D gene (5 bases). V was clipped by 0 bases and J by 3 bases, with 13 bases between them. The CDR3 totals 16 residues. Germline CDR1 is LGHDT and CDR2 is YNNKEL (reference sequence). CDR3 amino acids: CASSQDLGVLTDTQYF. CDR3 nucleotides: TGTGCCAGCAGCCAAGATTTAGGGGTACTGACAGATACGCAGTATTTT.

This clonotype was observed at least ten times. The chain joins TRBV5-1 to TRBJ2-7; perhaps TRBD1 as D (6 bases). Germline lookup yields CDR1 SGHRS and CDR2 YFSETQ. The CDR3 totals 14 residues. V was trimmed by 1 base and J by 3 bases, leaving 11 bases between them. CDR3 DNA: TGCGCCAGCAGCTTGTATGTGGACAGCTACGAGCAGTACTTC. Protein: CASSLYVDSYEQYF.

This clonotype was counted a few times. V gene TRBV6-2 or TRBV6-3 combines with J gene TRBJ1-5, with 7 bases aligning to TRBD1. The CDR3 totals 16 residues. Germline V gene data show CDR1 as MNHEY and CDR2 as SVGEGT. V trimming: 5 bases; J trimming: 0 bases; junction bases outside the gene matches: 7. CDR3 protein: CASSDGDSYSNQPQHF. The DNA of the CDR3 is TGTGCCAGCAGTGATGGGGACAGTTATAGCAATCAGCCCCAGCATTTT.

This clonotype was observed many times. This rearrangement joins TRBV6-1 to TRBJ2-1; the match to TRBD1 covers 7 bases. The trim removed 10 bases at V and 7 bases at J, leaving 10 bases unmatched. The length of the CDR3 is 13 residues. The germline gives CDR1 MNHNS, CDR2 SASEGT. CDR3 DNA: TGTGCCACTTCAGAGGGGGCTAATAATGAGCAGTTCTTC. Translated: CATSEGANNEQFF.

Details on this clonotype: At one end, the junction sequence differs from germline, possibly due to a read error. This chain connects TRBV5-1 to TRBJ2-7; 9 bases are a match to TRBD1. The CDR3 is made up of 16 amino acids. Germline CDR1 SGHRS, CDR2 YFSETQ. The CDR3: CAGSLGRDRASYEQYF. CDR3 sequence (DNA): TGCGCCGGCAGCTTGGGGAGGGACAGGGCCTCCTACGAGCAGTACTTC.

This clonotype was detected ten times or more. The CDR3 nucleotides are TGTGCCAGCAGTTTGTCACAAATGAGTGGCTACACCTTC. This encodes CASSLSQMSGYTF. The chain uses TRBV6-5 and TRBJ1-2; D remains ambiguous. Germline CDR1 and CDR2: MNHEY and SVGAGI. V dropped 4 bases and J dropped 7 bases, with 13 bases sitting between them. The length of the CDR3 is 13 residues.

This clonotype was detected a few times. The chain's CDR3 is CASSGQGISRSIDEQFF. In DNA form, the CDR3 reads TGTGCCAGCAGTGGACAGGGGATCTCCCGATCGATCGATGAGCAGTTCTTC. This chain uses TRBV6-4 with TRBJ2-1; 8 bases fit TRBD1. Trimming removed 4 bases from V and 8 bases from J; junction bases left unmatched: 16. The CDR3 extends over 17 amino acids. The germline CDR1 and CDR2 sequences are MRHNA and SNTAGT.

This clonotype was detected only once. A much larger clone differs from this one at a single base, so this may be a read error. Likely a read error: the CDR3 ends without its conserved phenylalanine or tryptophan. The chain combines TRBV2 with TRBJ1-4; no definite D call. V lost 6 bases, J lost 4 bases, and 15 bases lay in between. This CDR3 is built from 15 residues. Per germline, CDR1 SNHLY and CDR2 FYNNEI. Here the CDR3 reads CASRVAREVNEKLFL. In nucleotides, the CDR3 is TGTGCCAGCAGAGTCGCGCGGGAGGTTAATGAAAAACTGTTTCTT.

With regard to this clonotype: This may be a read error, as it is one base from a much larger clone. This rearrangement joins TRBV2 to TRBJ1-2; D is uncertain. The CDR3 runs 13 residues. CDR1 SNHLY and CDR2 FYNNEI come from the germline V gene. V lost 6 bases and J lost 4, with 12 bases in between. The CDR3 bases are TGTGCCAGCAGAGGTCGAGAGGGCTATGGCTACACCTTC. Residues: CASRGREGYGYTF.

This clonotype was seen at least ten times. The chain joins TRBV28 to TRBJ2-7, with 15 bases aligning to TRBD2. The CDR3 contains 15 residues. The germline CDR1 and CDR2 sequences are MDHEN and SYDVKM. With 4 bases clipped from V and 6 bases from J, the junction kept 4 bases outside the gene matches. CDR3: CASSSGLAGGGEQYF. CDR3 coding DNA: TGTGCCAGCAGTTCGGGACTAGCGGGAGGTGGCGAGCAGTACTTC.

This clonotype was counted at least ten times. V is TRBV6-2 or TRBV6-3 and J is TRBJ2-7; 7 bases map to TRBD1. J was trimmed by 4 bases and V by 5 bases; bases with no gene match: 11. This CDR3 contains 15 residues. Germline CDR1 reads MNHEY; CDR2 reads SVGEGT. The CDR3 DNA reads TGTGCCAGCAGTCCCCAGGGGGTTAGTAAATACGAGCAGTACTTC. Its translation is CASSPQGVSKYEQYF.

Many counts were recorded for this clonotype. The V and J genes are TRBV7-3 and TRBJ2-1; D unclear. Germline-derived CDR1 and CDR2 are SGHTA and FQGTGA. V was clipped by 4 bases and J by 6 bases, with 10 bases between them. The CDR3 totals 13 residues. The DNA of the CDR3 is TGTGCCAGCAGCTCCCATTCCGGCAATGAGCAGTTCTTC. Its translation: CASSSHSGNEQFF.

This clonotype has just a few counts. The V call is TRBV7-9, the J call TRBJ2-7; TRBD1 might be the D (6 bases). Germline CDR1 reads SEHNR; CDR2 reads FQNEAQ (reference sequence). This CDR3 is 15 amino acids long. V lost 1 base and J lost 4, with 14 bases in between. The CDR3 DNA is TGTGCCAGCAGCTTAGTGGACAGTCGGGATTACGAGCAGTACTTC. This sequence encodes CASSLVDSRDYEQYF.

The chain joins TRBV27 to TRBJ2-1, with 11 bases matching TRBD2. TRBJ2-5 explains the end of the DNA better; the J call may be wrong. The CDR3 spans 15 residues. Germline CDR1 is MNHEY and CDR2 is SMNVEV (reference sequence). CDR3 nucleotide sequence: TGTGCCAGCAGCATGACTAGCGGGGAGTTCGAGACCCAGTACTTC. Protein: CASSMTSGEFETQYF.

With respect to this clonotype: A much larger clone is a single base away; this may be a read error. The V call is TRBV10-1, the J call TRBJ2-3, with D hard to call. The CDR3 has 15 residues. Germline-derived CDR1 and CDR2 are WNHNN and SYGVQD (reference sequence). In nucleotides, the CDR3 is TGCGCCAGCAGTGATCACCGCCATAGCAGAGATACGCAGTATTTT. Translating gives CASSDHRHSRDTQYF.

This clonotype was seen repeatedly, ten times or more. The rearrangement joins TRBV20-1 to TRBJ2-2, with D perhaps matching TRBD2 (6 bases). V gave up 2 bases and J gave up 3 bases, with 10 bases separating them. This CDR3 has 14 amino acids. Looked up from germline, CDR1 is DFQATT and CDR2 is SNEGSKA (reference sequence). In nucleotides, the CDR3 is TGCAGTGCTAGACGGGACTCCTACACCGGGGAGCTGTTTTTT. Its protein is CSARRDSYTGELFF.

This clonotype turned up a few times. CDR3 nucleotide sequence: TGTGCCAGTGCCGGGGGATTCGGCAATCAGCCCCAGCATTTT. Translating gives CASAGGFGNQPQHF. The chain joins TRBV6-1 to TRBJ1-5; D is possibly TRBD1 (5 bases). V was cut by 9 bases and J by 2 bases, with 14 bases left in between. This CDR3 is 14 amino acids long. Looked up from germline, CDR1 is MNHNS and CDR2 is SASEGT.

The chain carries TRBV24-1 and TRBJ2-1; D call uncertain. Germline V gene lookup returns CDR1 KGHDR and CDR2 SFDVKD. The length of the CDR3 is 16 residues. V dropped 2 bases and J dropped 3 bases, with 13 bases sitting between them. As DNA, the CDR3 is TGTGCCACCAGTGATTCGGTTGCGGAGAGCTACAATGAGCAGTTCTTC. It is translated as CATSDSVAESYNEQFF.

This chain joins TRBV20-1 and TRBJ1-4; D gene ambiguous. CDR3 length equals 13 residues. Germline CDR1 is DFQATT and CDR2 is SNEGSKA (reference sequence). Trimming left V 5 bases short and J 4 bases short, with 11 bases between. The CDR3 DNA sequence: TGCAGTGCTCCACATGGGGTTAATGAAAAACTGTTTTTT. Residues: CSAPHGVNEKLFF.

The J gene is TRBJ1-5, the V gene TRBV9, with no clear D. Germline V gene data show CDR1 as SGDLS and CDR2 as YYNGEE. Deletions cut 1 base from V and 5 bases from J, with 10 bases between. The CDR3 is 14 amino acids. CDR3 bases: TGTGCCAGCAGCGTATCGGACGGATATCAGCCCCAGCATTTT. This sequence encodes CASSVSDGYQPQHF.

This clonotype was detected only a few times. The chain combines TRBV20-1 with TRBJ2-5; D call uncertain. The germline V and J ends were trimmed by 2 bases and 2 bases, with 3 bases remaining between them. Germline CDR1 DFQATT, CDR2 SNEGSKA (reference sequence). The CDR3 consists of 11 residues. In DNA form, the CDR3 reads TGCAGTGCTAGACTTCAAGAGACCCAGTACTTC. It is translated as CSARLQETQYF.

This clonotype showed up many times. V and J are TRBV3-1 and TRBJ1-2; 9 nucleotides align to TRBD1. The CDR3 sequence is 15 residues long. The V gene end was trimmed by 4 bases and the J gene end by 0 bases; junction bases not matched to a gene: 3. Germline V lookup: CDR1 LGHDT, CDR2 YNNKEL (reference sequence). CDR3 in amino acids: CASSRTGETNYGYTF. CDR3 nucleotide sequence: TGTGCCAGCAGCCGGACAGGGGAAACTAACTATGGCTACACCTTC.

This clonotype was observed a handful of times. This sequence joins TRBV12-3 or TRBV12-4 and TRBJ1-5; D call uncertain. The CDR3 has 12 amino acids. The V gene lost 1 base and the J gene lost 10 bases, with 8 bases spanning the gap. As DNA, the CDR3 is TGTGCCAGCAGTTTAGGGGCCCTTCCCCAGCATTTT. Translated: CASSLGALPQHF.